This record concerns one TCR beta chain sequence. Naive CD8+ T lymphocytes were specified as CD45RO-CCR7+CD27+CD95-. This CDR3 has 15 amino acids. Germline CDR1 LGHNA, CDR2 YSLEER. The libraries of TRB cDNA were prepared using 5' RACE with UMI labels. Following a re-call of the 5' RACE reads, TCRdb has one entry per CDR3 protein and lacks DNA. Across 50,000 to 65,000 distinct CDR3 sequences, the top ten clones capture around 4% of the sample. This specimen belongs to a study of CXCR3-negative and CXCR3-positive naive CD8 T cells. The chain is built from TRBV4-3 and TRBJ2-7; the TCRdb call, TRBD1, lacks DNA for checking. Material for sequencing was naive CXCR3- CD8+ T cells from blood. Subset indicated: CD45RO-CCR7+CD27+CD95- naive CD8+ T cells lacking CXCR3 (TNR3-). This TCR came from a human donor in good health. Some clones in this sample may be carry-over from other donors' samples. CDR3 protein: CASSLGRTSSYEQYF.